Included here is one T cell receptor beta chain sequence, with context. As yet, its antigen is unknown. The data were produced by immunoSEQ multiplex PCR, yet TCRdb's version contains in-frame clones alone and is incomplete. The profile shows fewer than 3 million clones, about 90% of them singletons. This entry is derived from a study of shared clonotypes between healthy human individuals. Study background: CD4 naive and memory got three plates each, CD8 naive two, CD8 memory one.

General observations from the study: Enrolling few donors narrowed the genetic and exposure-history diversity that was represented.

The donor population consisted of healthy HIV-negative adults with no recent acute infections or vaccinations. This TCR derives from a man aged 18 to 29 in good health. Some clones in this sample may be carry-over from other donors' samples. The specimen was naive CD4+ T cells from PBMCs. This sample's subset: CD45RA+ positively selected.

In DNA form, the CDR3 reads TGTGCCAGCAGTTGGGGGGACAGGGGGCTCTATGGCTACACCTTC. Protein product: CASSWGDRGLYGYTF. The V gene is TRBV27, the J gene TRBJ1-2; 12 positions agree with TRBD1. The CDR3 is 15 amino acids. CDR1 MNHEY and CDR2 SMNVEV come from the germline V gene (reference sequence). Losses at the gene ends were 4 bases for V and 4 bases for J; bases not matched to a gene: 4.